The T cell receptor beta chain under discussion was sequenced for a study of patients and donors after allogeneic stem cell transplantation. This clonotype appeared a few times. This CDR3 spans 18 amino acids. V gave up 3 bases and J gave up 7 bases; unmatched junction bases: 18. Germline V gene data show CDR1 as LGHNA and CDR2 as YNFKEQ. MiXCR, run by TCRdb on the RT-PCR reads, gives a single entry per CDR3 protein. The sample lists some 880,000 distinct CDR3 sequences, 18% occurring once. The V call is TRBV4-2, the J call TRBJ1-1; 9 nucleotides agree with TRBD1. The TCR sequence derives from a human donor who was either an allogeneic HSCT recipient or a stem cell or donor lymphocyte infusion donor (not recorded which). It is not recorded whose cells these are; they may come from a transplant donor. Sequences were obtained from blood, either unsorted or a sorted T cell fraction (not recorded which). CDR3 amino acids: CASSHQTGTGRFFGEAFF. The DNA of the CDR3 is TGTGCCAGCAGCCACCAAACCGGGACAGGGCGGTTTTTTGGTGAAGCTTTCTTT.